The clone carrying this T cell receptor beta chain was observed many times. Its specificity is unknown. The data originate from a study of T-cell memory formation after mild COVID-19. TCRdb reprocessed the 5' RACE reads via MiXCR and lists one record per CDR3 protein. This table has about 110,000 distinct CDR3 sequences, 15% to 20% appearing once. The CDR3 runs to 16 residues. The V gene lost 0 bases and the J gene lost 2 bases, with 12 bases spanning the gap. Germline values: CDR1 SGHKS, CDR2 YYEKEE (reference sequence). The study's findings and limits: Pre-infection memory carried some responding clones, suggesting that cross-reactive memory joined.

This chain uses TRBV5-5 with TRBJ2-1; D is ambiguous. The source is an adult woman who had mild COVID-19 (a few samples of this study predate the infection). Cell type and time point are not known. The sequencing input was PBMCs or a T cell subset sorted from them (not recorded which). The CDR3 is CASSLDAASAYNEQFF. The CDR3 coding sequence is TGTGCCAGCAGCTTGGACGCCGCAAGCGCCTACAATGAGCAGTTCTTC.